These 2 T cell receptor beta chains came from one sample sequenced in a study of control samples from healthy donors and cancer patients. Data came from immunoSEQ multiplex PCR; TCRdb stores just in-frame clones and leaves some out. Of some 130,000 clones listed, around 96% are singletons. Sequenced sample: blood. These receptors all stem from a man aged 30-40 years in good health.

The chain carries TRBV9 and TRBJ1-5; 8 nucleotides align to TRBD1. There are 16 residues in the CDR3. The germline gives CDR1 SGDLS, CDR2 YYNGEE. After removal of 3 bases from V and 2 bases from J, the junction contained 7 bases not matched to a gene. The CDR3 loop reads CASSDSGGSGNQPQHF. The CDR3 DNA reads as TGTGCCAGCAGCGATTCAGGGGGCTCGGGCAATCAGCCCCAGCATTTT.

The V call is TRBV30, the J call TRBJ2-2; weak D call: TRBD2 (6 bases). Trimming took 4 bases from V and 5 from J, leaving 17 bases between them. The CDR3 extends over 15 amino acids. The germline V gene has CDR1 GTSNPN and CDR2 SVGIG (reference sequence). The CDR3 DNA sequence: TGTGCCTGGATCGGGACTGCCCGAAGAACCGGGGAGCTGTTTTTT. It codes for CAWIGTARRTGELFF. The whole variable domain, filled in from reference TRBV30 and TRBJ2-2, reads SQTIHQWPATLVQPVGSPLSLECTVEGTSNPNLYWYRQAAGRGLQLLFYSVGIGQISSEVPQNLSASRPQDRQFILSSKKLLLSDSGFYLCAWIGTARRTGELFFGEGSRLTVL.